This TCR beta chain originates from a study of T cell responses to AZD1222 COVID-19 vaccine. Study-wide context: Second doses that came at about 4 or about 12 weeks were put together.

Here immunoSEQ multiplex PCR was the method, and the copy in TCRdb shows in-frame clones only, minus some. Altogether about 100,000 clones are present, 92% being singletons, with the ten largest covering 1.7%. Note on this clone: Its cognate antigen is unknown.

Study results and caveats: Spike as a whole was targeted by vaccine-associated CD4 TCRs, dominant at 160-218 and 743-854.

This CDR3 is 17 amino acids long. The germline V gene encodes CDR1 MDHEN and CDR2 SYDVKM. Trimming cost V 3 bases and J 0 bases, with 14 bases left between them. The TCR comes from an adult in good health. Material: peripheral blood, obtained on day 0 of AZD1222 vaccination. The chain has TRBV28 and TRBJ1-4; D uncertain. As DNA, the CDR3 is TGTGCCAGCAGTTTGGGCCGGCTGACGACAACTAATGAAAAACTGTTTTTT. It is translated as CASSLGRLTTTNEKLFF.